The 15 T cell receptor beta chains reported below all come from one sample, sequenced in a study of cytomegalovirus exposure and HLA in healthy donors. In the PCR, 60 Vbeta and 13 Jbeta primers were used. Profiling relied on immunoSEQ multiplex PCR, and the TCRdb table lists in-frame clones only, not all of them. The table includes fewer than 250,000 clones, about nine tenths detected once. The sample taken for sequencing was PBMCs. All receptors derive from a man aged 25 to 45 in good health and CMV-seronegative.

This rearrangement joins TRBV6-5 to TRBJ1-4; 8 nucleotides match TRBD1. This CDR3 region has 14 residues. V lost 6 bases to trimming and J lost 2 bases; unmatched junction nucleotides: 2. Germline V lookup: CDR1 MNHEY, CDR2 SVGAGI. In nucleotides, the CDR3 is TGTGCCAGCAGAACAGGGGGTACTAATGAAAAACTGTTTTTT. Its protein is CASRTGGTNEKLFF.

V and J are TRBV21-1 and TRBJ2-1; the D segment call TRBD2 is taken from the table without a DNA check. TRBV21-1 is given as a pseudogene. The CDR3 runs 16 residues. The CDR3 nucleotides are TGTGCCAGCAGCGGGTTAGCGGGAGGGACAGGAAATGAGCAGTTCTTC. Its translation: CASSGLAGGTGNEQFF.

This clone has just a few counts. This chain links TRBV5-1 with TRBJ2-3; D call uncertain. Germline CDR1 and CDR2: SGHRS and YFSETQ. V lost 2 bases to trimming and J lost 2 bases, with 6 bases between them. The CDR3 spans 13 residues. The CDR3 spells CASSFTPTDTQYF. Here the CDR3 DNA reads TGCGCCAGCAGCTTCACTCCCACAGATACGCAGTATTTT.

This clone was observed a handful of times. The chain employs TRBV6-5 and TRBJ2-5; 8 positions match TRBD1. Trimming removed 5 bases from V and 2 bases from J; junction bases left unmatched: 7. The length of the CDR3 is 15 residues. The germline CDR1 and CDR2 sequences are MNHEY and SVGAGI. As DNA, the CDR3 is TGTGCCAGCAGTCCCGACAGGGGACAACAAGAGACCCAGTACTTC. Protein: CASSPDRGQQETQYF.

This chain connects TRBV7-8 to TRBJ2-1, with 8 bases aligning to TRBD2. CDR1 and CDR2 (germline): SGHVS, FQNEAQ. The CDR3 is 18 residues long. J gave up 6 bases and V 0 bases, and 13 bases lay outside the gene matches. CDR3 DNA sequence: TGTGCCAGCAGCTTAGCGCCCGGGAGGGCCCGTGTTCTCAATGAGCAGTTCTTC. It specifies CASSLAPGRARVLNEQFF.

The rearrangement links TRBV19 to TRBJ2-1; maybe TRBD2 (6 bases). Trimming took 7 bases from V and 1 from J, leaving 8 bases between them. The length of the CDR3 is 13 residues. Germline CDR1 LNHDA, CDR2 SQIVND (reference sequence). CDR3 in DNA: TGTGCCAGTAAGGGGAGGTCCTACAATGAGCAGTTCTTC. Translating it yields CASKGRSYNEQFF.

This clone has a handful of counts. The V gene is TRBV6-1, the J gene TRBJ1-5; D ambiguous. This CDR3 comprises 14 residues. V lost 2 bases to trimming and J lost 3 bases, with 8 bases between them. CDR1 MNHNS and CDR2 SASEGT come from the germline V gene. CDR3 sequence reads: CASSEMRINQPQHF. DNA for the CDR3: TGTGCCAGCAGTGAAATGAGGATCAATCAGCCCCAGCATTTT.

CDR3 bases: TGTGCCAGCAGCTTAAGGTTCGGGGATGCGGAAGCTTTCTTT. It yields the protein CASSLRFGDAEAFF. V usage is TRBV7-2 and J usage is TRBJ1-1, with unresolved D. Trimming left V 2 bases short and J 8 bases short, with 15 bases between. The CDR3 covers 14 residues. Germline V gene lookup returns CDR1 SGHTA and CDR2 FQGNSA. Full variable domain (missing parts from reference TRBV7-2 and TRBJ1-1): GAGVSQSPSNKVTEKGKDVELRCDPISGHTALYWYRQSLGQGLEFLIYFQGNSAPDKSGLPSDRFSAERTGGSVSTLTIQRTQQEDSAVYLCASSLRFGDAEAFFGQGTRLTVV.

A few counts support this clone. The chain employs TRBV21-1 and TRBJ2-1; whether TRBD2, the table's D call, matches the DNA was not checked. TRBV21-1 is recorded as a pseudogene. CDR3 length: 17 amino acids. CDR3 sequence: CASSKKASGGVYNEQFF. The CDR3 region has the DNA TGTGCCAGCAGCAAAAAGGCTAGCGGGGGCGTCTACAATGAGCAGTTCTTC.

The chain has TRBV9 and TRBJ2-7, with TRBD1 identical over 9 bases. The CDR3 extends over 14 amino acids. V lost 4 bases and J lost 3; bases outside the gene matches: 5. Germline CDR1 and CDR2: SGDLS and YYNGEE. The CDR3 sequence is CASSKGQGVYEQYF. In DNA, the CDR3 is TGTGCCAGCAGCAAGGGACAGGGCGTCTACGAGCAGTACTTC.

The rearrangement links TRBV5-1 to TRBJ2-2, with TRBD1 matching over 8 bases. Looked up from germline, CDR1 is SGHRS and CDR2 is YFSETQ. V was clipped by 4 bases and J by 4 bases; unmatched bases: 6. This CDR3 comprises 15 residues. CDR3 nucleotide sequence: TGCGCCAGCAGCATAGGACAGGGAGTCACCGGGGAGCTGTTTTTT. It encodes CASSIGQGVTGELFF. The entire variable domain, with the rest obtained from reference TRBV5-1 and TRBJ2-2, is as follows: KAGVTQTPRYLIKTRGQQVTLSCSPISGHRSVSWYQQTPGQGLQFLFEYFSETQRNKGNFPGRFSGRQFSNSRSEMNVSTLELGDSALYLCASSIGQGVTGELFFGEGSRLTVL.

Details on this clone: An end of the junction does not agree with germline; a read error may underlie this. V gene TRBV7-9 combines with J gene TRBJ1-1; 7 bases line up with TRBD1. Per germline, CDR1 SEHNR and CDR2 FQNEAQ (reference sequence). This CDR3 contains 16 residues. CDR3 in amino acids: CSSSPGQRHRNTEAFF. CDR3 DNA sequence: TGTTCCAGCAGTCCGGGACAGCGACACCGGAACACTGAAGCTTTCTTT.

Remarks on this clone: The same CDR3 also results from other DNA sequences found in this sample. The chain couples TRBV5-1 to TRBJ2-3; TRBD2 matches at 11 bases. J was trimmed by 4 bases and V by 2 bases; bases with no gene match: 6. This CDR3 has 16 amino acids. Germline assignment: CDR1 SGHRS and CDR2 YFSETQ. This CDR3 reads CASSLVLAGGSDTQYF. DNA of the CDR3: TGCGCCAGCAGCTTAGTCCTAGCGGGAGGTTCAGATACGCAGTATTTT.

The chain uses TRBV28 and TRBJ1-2; a weak D match, TRBD1 (5 bases). Germline values: CDR1 MDHEN, CDR2 SYDVKM. Trimming cost V 5 bases and J 5 bases, with 18 bases left between them. This CDR3 has 15 amino acids. CDR3 loop: CASSLGRGMRYGYTF. CDR3 nucleotide sequence: TGTGCCAGCAGTCTAGGAAGGGGAATGCGGTATGGCTACACCTTC.

V and J are TRBV5-6 and TRBJ1-1; 8 bases fit TRBD1. The CDR3 is 15 amino acids. Germline values: CDR1 SGHDT, CDR2 YYEEEE. The ends lost 4 bases at V and 1 base at J; junction bases unmatched: 6. CDR3 residues: CASSGDRGRNTEAFF. CDR3 sequence (DNA): TGTGCCAGCAGCGGAGACAGGGGTAGGAACACTGAAGCTTTCTTT.